Sequencing of this T cell receptor (beta chain) was carried out in a study of cytomegalovirus exposure and HLA in healthy donors. As concerns this clone: Its matching antigen is unknown.

Overall study results and limits: Reports indicate that TCR beta sequences accurately predicted the HLA-A and HLA-B alleles of most subjects. Cytomegalovirus-associated TCR beta chains were listed, numbering under 200. Equally common other TCR beta chains were less clonally expanded than HLA-associated ones, a later analysis found.

The PCR contained 60 Vbeta and 13 Jbeta primers. This table comes from immunoSEQ multiplex PCR, and its TCRdb copy is limited to in-frame clones, with some not included. This sample has approximately 190,000 clones; 10% to 15% occur once, and the top ten carry over 6.5%. V gave up 0 bases and J gave up 5 bases, with 11 bases separating them. Looked up from germline, CDR1 is SGDLS and CDR2 is YYNGEE. The CDR3 is made up of 14 amino acids. The TCR sequence derives from a man aged 45 to 65 in good health and CMV-seropositive. This sequence joins TRBV9 and TRBJ1-2; a weak D match, TRBD1 (6 bases). The sequenced sample was PBMCs. The CDR3 region is CASSVDQGLYGYTF. CDR3 coding DNA: TGTGCCAGCAGCGTAGATCAGGGGCTTTATGGCTACACCTTC.